This TCR beta chain stems from a study of T cell responses to AZD1222 COVID-19 vaccine. For the study at large: Samples with a second dose at about 4 or about 12 weeks were pooled together. Findings and caveats of the study: Reports say nearly half of spike-specific TCRs go after unmutated variant regions. Clonal diversity may have been underestimated in mostly white British donors. The CD4 TCRs associated with vaccination extended across spike and predominated at 160-218 and 743-854.

TCRdb keeps only in-frame clones here, not all; method: immunoSEQ multiplex PCR. Here the sample spans about 92,000 clones, roughly 90% being singletons. The CDR3 runs 15 residues. The germline gives CDR1 MNHEY, CDR2 SMNVEV (reference sequence). Trimming removed 4 bases from V and 4 bases from J; junction bases left unmatched: 7. Remarks on this clone: What it binds is not known.

The receptor's source is an adult in good health. The chain joins TRBV27 to TRBJ1-2, with 9 bases fitting TRBD1. This sample comprised peripheral blood, obtained on day 0 of AZD1222 vaccination. Written as DNA, the CDR3 is TGTGCCAGCAGTTCGTACAGGGGGCAGGGCTATGGCTACACCTTC. Translating gives CASSSYRGQGYGYTF.